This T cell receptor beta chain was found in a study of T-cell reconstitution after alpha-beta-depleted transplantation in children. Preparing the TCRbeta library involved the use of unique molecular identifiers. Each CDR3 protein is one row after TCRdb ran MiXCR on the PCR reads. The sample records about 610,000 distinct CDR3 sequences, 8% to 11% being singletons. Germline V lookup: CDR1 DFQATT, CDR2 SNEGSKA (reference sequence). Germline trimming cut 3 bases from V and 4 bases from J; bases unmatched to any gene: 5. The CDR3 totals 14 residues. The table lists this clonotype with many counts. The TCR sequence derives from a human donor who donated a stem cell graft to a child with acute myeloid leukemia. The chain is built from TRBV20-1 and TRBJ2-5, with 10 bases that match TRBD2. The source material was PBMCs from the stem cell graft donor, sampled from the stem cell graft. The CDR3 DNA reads TGCAGTGCTAGGGGAGCGGGAGGGCCAGAGACCCAGTACTTC. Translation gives CSARGAGGPETQYF.